These T cell receptor beta chains were read from a single sample in a study of T cell changes during pregnancy in multiple sclerosis. Only in-frame clones appear in the TCRdb table, and some are missing; sequencing was by immunoSEQ multiplex PCR. The profile shows approximately 70,000 clones, roughly 92% of them singletons. The input for sequencing was peripheral blood, taken in the second trimester of pregnancy. Source of these receptors: a female donor with multiple sclerosis, enrolled in a pregnancy study. The CDR3 runs from the conserved cysteine through the conserved F or W. D genes are given only for firm matches. Clone size, where shown, is once, few, many, or a class for clones that have expanded.

d_gene: TRBD2; abundance: -; j_gene: TRBJ2-2; v_gene: TRBV9; CDR3nt: TGTGCCAGCAGCGAGGGTCTAGCGGGAGTGGGATCCGGCACCGGGGAGCTGTTTTTT; CDR3aa: CASSEGLAGVGSGTGELFF
d_gene: TRBD1; abundance: -; j_gene: TRBJ1-1; v_gene: TRBV10-3; CDR3nt: TGTGCCATCAGTGAGGGGATAACGGGACAGGGGAACACTGAAGCTTTCTTT; CDR3aa: CAISEGITGQGNTEAFF
d_gene: -; abundance: once; j_gene: TRBJ2-7; v_gene: TRBV4-2; CDR3nt: TGTGCCAGCAGCCAAGTTCAGCGGCTTAGCCACGAGCAGTACTTC; CDR3aa: CASSQVQRLSHEQYF
d_gene: -; abundance: -; j_gene: TRBJ2-3; v_gene: TRBV5-1; CDR3nt: TGCGCCAGCAGCTTGACGCAGAGCACAGATACGCAGTATTTT; CDR3aa: CASSLTQSTDTQYF
d_gene: -; abundance: -; j_gene: TRBJ1-2; v_gene: TRBV2; CDR3nt: TGTGCCAGCAGTCGGGGAGATGGAAGGGGCTACACCTTC; CDR3aa: CASSRGDGRGYTF
d_gene: -; abundance: -; j_gene: TRBJ1-2; v_gene: TRBV4-3; CDR3nt: TGCGCCAGCAGCCAAGGCGTACGGGGGGGGGTCCGGGGCTATGGCTACACCTTC; CDR3aa: CASSQGVRGGVRGYGYTF
d_gene: TRBD2; abundance: once; j_gene: TRBJ2-2; v_gene: TRBV5-1; CDR3nt: TGCGCCAGCAGCTTGCAAAGTCTAGCGGCCGCGAACACCGGGGAGCTGTTTTTT; CDR3aa: CASSLQSLAAANTGELFF
d_gene: -; abundance: few; j_gene: TRBJ2-1; v_gene: TRBV19; CDR3nt: TGTGCCAGTAGTATTCCCGGCGGGGACTACAATGAGCAGTTCTTC; CDR3aa: CASSIPGGDYNEQFF
d_gene: -; abundance: -; j_gene: TRBJ2-1; v_gene: TRBV5-5; CDR3nt: TGTGCCAGCAGTGTAGCAGGGTCGAATGAGCAGTTCTTC; CDR3aa: CASSVAGSNEQFF
d_gene: TRBD2; abundance: once; j_gene: TRBJ2-1; v_gene: TRBV7-9; CDR3nt: TGTGCCAGCCCTACGGCGGGAGAGATACACAATGAGCAGTTCTTC; CDR3aa: CASPTAGEIHNEQFF
d_gene: -; abundance: -; j_gene: TRBJ1-3; v_gene: TRBV5-4; CDR3nt: TGTGCCAGCAGCCAACTACCCCCTCGTGGAAACACCATATATTTT; CDR3aa: CASSQLPPRGNTIYF
d_gene: TRBD2; abundance: -; j_gene: TRBJ2-1; v_gene: TRBV4-3; CDR3nt: TGCGCCAGCAGCCCCGGGGGGGCCGGTGAGCAGTTCTTC; CDR3aa: CASSPGGAGEQFF
d_gene: -; abundance: once; j_gene: TRBJ2-4; v_gene: TRBV23-1; CDR3nt: TGCGCCAGCAGTCAGGGCACCAGAGCCAAAAACATTCAGTACTTC; CDR3aa: CASSQGTRAKNIQYF
d_gene: -; abundance: -; j_gene: TRBJ2-5; v_gene: TRBV15; CDR3nt: TGTGCCACCAGCAGAGTCTCCGGAGAGCCGCGGGGACGGGAGACCCAGTACTTC; CDR3aa: CATSRVSGEPRGRETQYF
d_gene: TRBD2; abundance: -; j_gene: TRBJ2-5; v_gene: TRBV6-1; CDR3nt: TGTGCCAGCAGTGGGCTCGGGGGGTACCAAGAGACCCAGTACTTC; CDR3aa: CASSGLGGYQETQYF
d_gene: TRBD1; abundance: few; j_gene: TRBJ1-6; v_gene: TRBV11-1; CDR3nt: TGTGCCAGCAGCCTTGGACAGGGGAGGACACCCCTCCACTTT; CDR3aa: CASSLGQGRTPLHF
d_gene: -; abundance: -; j_gene: TRBJ1-1; v_gene: TRBV7-2; CDR3nt: TGTGCCAGCAGCTTGGACAATTCGAACACTGAAGCTTTCTTT; CDR3aa: CASSLDNSNTEAFF
d_gene: TRBD1; abundance: -; j_gene: TRBJ2-4; v_gene: TRBV19; CDR3nt: TGTGCCAGTAGTACCGACAGGGGTACCAAAAACATTCAGTACTTC; CDR3aa: CASSTDRGTKNIQYF
d_gene: TRBD1; abundance: once; j_gene: TRBJ1-2; v_gene: TRBV9; CDR3nt: TGTGCCAGCAGCGGCCGGGACAGGGGTTTCCTTTTC; CDR3aa: CASSGRDRGFLF
d_gene: TRBD1; abundance: -; j_gene: TRBJ1-1; v_gene: TRBV29-1; CDR3nt: TGCAGCGCGGACAGGGCGAACACTGAAGCTTTCTTT; CDR3aa: CSADRANTEAFF
d_gene: TRBD1; abundance: -; j_gene: TRBJ2-7; v_gene: TRBV27; CDR3nt: TGTGCCAGCATCCCGTACCCCGGGACAGGACCCTACGAGCAGTACTTC; CDR3aa: CASIPYPGTGPYEQYF
d_gene: TRBD1; abundance: -; j_gene: TRBJ1-2; v_gene: TRBV30; CDR3nt: TGTGCCCTTCGGACAGGCTTCTATGGCTACACCTTC; CDR3aa: CALRTGFYGYTF
d_gene: -; abundance: -; j_gene: TRBJ2-2; v_gene: TRBV6-5; CDR3nt: TGTGCCAGCAGTTGGAGGAGGGCCGGTACCGGGGAGCTGTTTTTT; CDR3aa: CASSWRRAGTGELFF
d_gene: -; abundance: -; j_gene: TRBJ2-3; v_gene: TRBV5-1; CDR3nt: TGCGCCAGCAGCTTGGCTCTCGGGGAGACAGATACGCAGTATTTT; CDR3aa: CASSLALGETDTQYF
d_gene: TRBD1; abundance: -; j_gene: TRBJ1-3; v_gene: TRBV19; CDR3nt: TGTGCCAGTAATACAGGGGGCGCATATGGAAACACCATATATTTT; CDR3aa: CASNTGGAYGNTIYF
d_gene: -; abundance: -; j_gene: TRBJ1-1; v_gene: TRBV28; CDR3nt: TGTGCCAGCAGTATCCGACAGACGATGAACACTGAAGCTTTCTTT; CDR3aa: CASSIRQTMNTEAFF
d_gene: TRBD2; abundance: -; j_gene: TRBJ2-3; v_gene: TRBV30; CDR3nt: TGTGCCTCTAGCGGGGGGAGGGGCACAGATACGCAGTATTTT; CDR3aa: CASSGGRGTDTQYF
d_gene: -; abundance: -; j_gene: TRBJ2-7; v_gene: TRBV11-1; CDR3nt: TGTGCCAGCAGCCCCCATTGGGGCAGCCGTGCCTACGAGCAGTACTTC; CDR3aa: CASSPHWGSRAYEQYF
d_gene: TRBD2; abundance: -; j_gene: TRBJ2-3; v_gene: TRBV30; CDR3nt: TGTGCCTGGAGTGTCTGGACTAGCGGAAAGACAGATACGCAGTATTTT; CDR3aa: CAWSVWTSGKTDTQYF
d_gene: TRBD1; abundance: -; j_gene: TRBJ2-7; v_gene: TRBV11-2; CDR3nt: TGTGCCAGCAGCTTTGGACAGGGCTACGAGCAGTACTTC; CDR3aa: CASSFGQGYEQYF
d_gene: TRBD2; abundance: -; j_gene: TRBJ2-3; v_gene: TRBV9; CDR3nt: TGTGCCAGCAGCGGGGCTAGCGGGCGCACAGATACGCAGTATTTT; CDR3aa: CASSGASGRTDTQYF
d_gene: -; abundance: -; j_gene: TRBJ2-6; v_gene: TRBV7-2; CDR3nt: TGTGCCAGCAGCTTAGAACAGGGAGGGGCCAACGTCCTGACTTTC; CDR3aa: CASSLEQGGANVLTF
d_gene: -; abundance: -; j_gene: TRBJ1-2; v_gene: TRBV13; CDR3nt: TGTGCCAGCAGCTTAAGGGGTAATGGCTACACCTTC; CDR3aa: CASSLRGNGYTF
d_gene: -; abundance: -; j_gene: TRBJ1-3; v_gene: TRBV7-9; CDR3nt: TGTGCCAGCAGCTTAGGCGGGGGCGCGTCAGGAAACACCATATATTTT; CDR3aa: CASSLGGGASGNTIYF
d_gene: -; abundance: -; j_gene: TRBJ1-1; v_gene: TRBV21-1; CDR3nt: TGTGCCAGCAGCAAAGGGCCCGGTGGAGCTGAAGCTTTCTTT; CDR3aa: CASSKGPGGAEAFF
d_gene: TRBD1; abundance: once; j_gene: TRBJ1-2; v_gene: TRBV5-1; CDR3nt: TGCGCCAGCAGCGGGGACAGGCGCTATGGCTACACCTTC; CDR3aa: CASSGDRRYGYTF
d_gene: TRBD1; abundance: -; j_gene: TRBJ1-2; v_gene: TRBV18; CDR3nt: TGTGCCAGCTCACCCCTCCCCCCGAGACAGGGGGATGGGGGTAAGGGCTACACCTTC; CDR3aa: CASSPLPPRQGDGGKGYTF
d_gene: -; abundance: -; j_gene: TRBJ2-3; v_gene: TRBV4-3; CDR3nt: TGCGCCAGCAGCCAAGATCGGGCGGGGAACACAGATACGCAGTATTTT; CDR3aa: CASSQDRAGNTDTQYF
d_gene: -; abundance: once; j_gene: TRBJ1-1; v_gene: TRBV18; CDR3nt: TGTGCCAGCTCACCTGGACTATGGGCGAAGACTGAAGCTTTCTTT; CDR3aa: CASSPGLWAKTEAFF
d_gene: -; abundance: -; j_gene: TRBJ2-3; v_gene: TRBV9; CDR3nt: TGTGCCAGCAGCGTCGGACAGACATACACAGATACGCAGTATTTT; CDR3aa: CASSVGQTYTDTQYF
d_gene: -; abundance: -; j_gene: TRBJ1-6; v_gene: TRBV27; CDR3nt: TGTGCCAGCAGTTTAAGTGGGGGGGCCAATTCACCCCTCCACTTT; CDR3aa: CASSLSGGANSPLHF
d_gene: TRBD1; abundance: once; j_gene: TRBJ2-2; v_gene: TRBV2; CDR3nt: TGTGCCAGCGGAAAGACAGGGGGCACCGGGGAGCTGTTTTTT; CDR3aa: CASGKTGGTGELFF
d_gene: TRBD2; abundance: once; j_gene: TRBJ2-5; v_gene: TRBV7-9; CDR3nt: TGTGCCAGCAGCTTTAGGCCGCCCGCGGGGGAAGAGACCCAGTACTTC; CDR3aa: CASSFRPPAGEETQYF
d_gene: TRBD1; abundance: -; j_gene: TRBJ1-5; v_gene: TRBV5-1; CDR3nt: TGCGCCAGCAGCTTGGGGACAGGGGAGACGCAGCCCCAGCATTTT; CDR3aa: CASSLGTGETQPQHF
d_gene: TRBD2; abundance: -; j_gene: TRBJ2-5; v_gene: TRBV2; CDR3nt: TGTGCCAGCAGTGGGACTAGCGGAGAGACCCAGTACTTC; CDR3aa: CASSGTSGETQYF